This TCR beta chain appears in the sequencing data of a study of post-analysis software for immune sequencing data. This clonotype was detected only once. Its specificity is unknown. Prepared libraries of TCR beta cDNA carried unique molecular identifiers. In TCRdb, the PCR reads were re-called with MiXCR into one record per CDR3 protein. This table has 750,000 to 900,000 distinct CDR3 sequences, approximately 44% appearing once. CDR1 and CDR2 (germline): DFQATT, SNEGSKA (reference sequence). This CDR3 is 16 amino acids long. With 5 bases clipped from V and 5 bases from J, the junction kept 15 bases outside the gene matches. Study-wide points: Among five TRBV segments more frequent in patients than controls were TRBV5-6, TRBV5-1 and TRBV20-1.

Sequenced sample: blood. This TCR derives from a girl aged 10 to 17 with multiple sclerosis. The chain carries TRBV20-1 and TRBJ2-1, with 7 bases identical to TRBD2. The CDR3 coding sequence is TGCAGTGCTCCTGTACGGGGGAGGGCTTTTCACAATGAGCAGTTCTTC. It translates to CSAPVRGRAFHNEQFF.